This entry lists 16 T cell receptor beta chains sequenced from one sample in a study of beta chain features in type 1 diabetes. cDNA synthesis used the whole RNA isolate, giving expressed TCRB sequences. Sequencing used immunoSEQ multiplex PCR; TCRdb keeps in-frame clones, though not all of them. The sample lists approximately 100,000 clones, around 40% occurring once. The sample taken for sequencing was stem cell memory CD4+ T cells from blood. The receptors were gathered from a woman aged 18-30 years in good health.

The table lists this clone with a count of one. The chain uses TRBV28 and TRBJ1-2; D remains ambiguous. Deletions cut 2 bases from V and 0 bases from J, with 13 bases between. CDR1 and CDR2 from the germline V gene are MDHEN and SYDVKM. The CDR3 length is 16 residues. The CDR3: CASSLPGRETNYGYTF. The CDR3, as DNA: TGTGCCAGCAGTTTACCCGGACGGGAAACTAACTATGGCTACACCTTC.

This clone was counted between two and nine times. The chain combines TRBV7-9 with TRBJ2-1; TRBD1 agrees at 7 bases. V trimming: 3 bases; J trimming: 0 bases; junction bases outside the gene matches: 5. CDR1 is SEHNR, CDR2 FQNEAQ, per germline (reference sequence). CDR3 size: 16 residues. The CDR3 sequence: CASSLDRQSSYNEQFF. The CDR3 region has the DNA TGTGCCAGCAGCTTGGACAGGCAGAGCTCCTACAATGAGCAGTTCTTC.

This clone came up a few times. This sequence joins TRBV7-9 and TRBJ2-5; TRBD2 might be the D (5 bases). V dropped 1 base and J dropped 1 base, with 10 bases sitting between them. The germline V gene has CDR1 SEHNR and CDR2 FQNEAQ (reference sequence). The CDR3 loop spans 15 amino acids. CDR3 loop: CASSLGRRFQETQYF. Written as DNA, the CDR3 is TGTGCCAGCAGCTTAGGAAGGAGGTTCCAAGAGACCCAGTACTTC. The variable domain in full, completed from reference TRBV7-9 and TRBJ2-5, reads DTGVSQNPRHKITKRGQNVTFRCDPISEHNRLYWYRQTLGQGPEFLTYFQNEAQLEKSRLLSDRFSAERPKGSFSTLEIQRTEQGDSAMYLCASSLGRRFQETQYFGPGTRLLVL.

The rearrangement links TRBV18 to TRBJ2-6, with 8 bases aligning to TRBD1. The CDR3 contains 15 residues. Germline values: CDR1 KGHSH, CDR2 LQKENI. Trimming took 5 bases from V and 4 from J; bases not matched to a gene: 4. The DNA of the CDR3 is TGTGCCAGCTCAGCCAGGGGGCACGGGGCCAACGTCCTGACTTTC. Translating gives CASSARGHGANVLTF. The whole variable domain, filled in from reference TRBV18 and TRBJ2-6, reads NAGVMQNPRHLVRRRGQEARLRCSPMKGHSHVYWYRQLPEEGLKFMVYLQKENIIDESGMPKERFSAEFPKEGPSILRIQQVVRGDSAAYFCASSARGHGANVLTFGAGSRLTVL.

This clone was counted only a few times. The CDR3 spells CASSLTLRLAGVETQYF. In nucleotides, the CDR3 is TGTGCCAGCAGCTTAACTTTGCGGCTAGCGGGAGTAGAGACCCAGTACTTC. The chain has TRBV11-2 and TRBJ2-5; 10 bases map to TRBD2. There are 17 residues in the CDR3. The germline gives CDR1 SGHAT, CDR2 FQNNGV. Unmatched junction bases numbered 10, after V lost 2 bases and J lost 4 bases.

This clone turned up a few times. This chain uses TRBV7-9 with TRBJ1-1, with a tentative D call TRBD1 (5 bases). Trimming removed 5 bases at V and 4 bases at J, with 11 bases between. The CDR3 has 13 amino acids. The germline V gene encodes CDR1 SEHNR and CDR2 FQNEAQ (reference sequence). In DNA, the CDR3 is TGTGCCAGCAGCACCTACGGGGGCACTGAAGCTTTCTTT. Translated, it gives CASSTYGGTEAFF.

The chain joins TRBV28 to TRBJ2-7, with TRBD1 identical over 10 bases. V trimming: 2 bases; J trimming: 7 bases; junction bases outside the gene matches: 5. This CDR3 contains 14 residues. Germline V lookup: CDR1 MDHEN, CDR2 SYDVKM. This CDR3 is CASSLGQGGKEQYF. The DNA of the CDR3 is TGTGCCAGCAGTTTAGGACAGGGGGGAAAAGAGCAGTACTTC. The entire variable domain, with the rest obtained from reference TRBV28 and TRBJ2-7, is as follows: DVKVTQSSRYLVKRTGEKVFLECVQDMDHENMFWYRQDPGLGLRLIYFSYDVKMKEKGDIPEGYSVSREKKERFSLILESASTNQTSMYLCASSLGQGGKEQYFGPGTRLTVT.

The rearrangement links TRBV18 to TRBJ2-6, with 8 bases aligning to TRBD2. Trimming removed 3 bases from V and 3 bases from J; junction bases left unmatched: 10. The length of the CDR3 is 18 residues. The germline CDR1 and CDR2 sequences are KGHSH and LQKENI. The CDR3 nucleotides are TGTGCCAGCTCACCGCGGGTAGCGGGAAGATTTGGGGCCAACGTCCTGACTTTC. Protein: CASSPRVAGRFGANVLTF.

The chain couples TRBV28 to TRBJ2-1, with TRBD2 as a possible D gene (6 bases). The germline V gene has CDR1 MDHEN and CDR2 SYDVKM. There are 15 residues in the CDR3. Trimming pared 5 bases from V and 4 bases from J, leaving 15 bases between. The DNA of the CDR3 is TGTGCCAGCAGTCATATTCGGGACTTTTACAATGAGCAGTTCTTC. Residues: CASSHIRDFYNEQFF.

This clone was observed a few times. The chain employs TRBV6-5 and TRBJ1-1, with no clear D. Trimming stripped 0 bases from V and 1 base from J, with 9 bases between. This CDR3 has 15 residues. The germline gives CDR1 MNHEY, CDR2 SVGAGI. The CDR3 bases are TGTGCCAGCAGTTACTCGGGCCTATCGAACACTGAAGCTTTCTTT. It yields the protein CASSYSGLSNTEAFF.

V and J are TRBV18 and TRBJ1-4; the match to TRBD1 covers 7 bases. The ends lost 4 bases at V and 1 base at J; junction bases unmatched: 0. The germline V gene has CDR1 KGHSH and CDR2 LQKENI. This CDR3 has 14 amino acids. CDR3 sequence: CASSHRGTNEKLFF. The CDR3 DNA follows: TGTGCCAGCTCACACAGGGGAACTAATGAAAAACTGTTTTTT.

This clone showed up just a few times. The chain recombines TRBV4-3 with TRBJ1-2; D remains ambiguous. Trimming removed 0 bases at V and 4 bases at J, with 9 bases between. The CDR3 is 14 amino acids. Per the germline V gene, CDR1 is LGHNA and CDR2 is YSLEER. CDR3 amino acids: CASSQDMVSYGYTF. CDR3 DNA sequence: TGCGCCAGCAGCCAAGATATGGTTAGCTATGGCTACACCTTC.

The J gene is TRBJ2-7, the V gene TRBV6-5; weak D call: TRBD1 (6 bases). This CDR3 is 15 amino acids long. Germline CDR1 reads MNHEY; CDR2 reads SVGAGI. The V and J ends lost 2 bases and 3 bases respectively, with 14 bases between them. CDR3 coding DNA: TGTGCCAGCAGTTACGCTACGGGACATCTCTACGAGCAGTACTTC. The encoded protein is CASSYATGHLYEQYF.

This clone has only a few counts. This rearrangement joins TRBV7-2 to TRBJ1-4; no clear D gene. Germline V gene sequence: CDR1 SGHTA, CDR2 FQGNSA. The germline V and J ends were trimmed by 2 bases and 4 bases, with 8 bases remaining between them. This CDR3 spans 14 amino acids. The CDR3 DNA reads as TGTGCCAGCAGCTTACTACACAGTAATGAAAAACTGTTTTTT. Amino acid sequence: CASSLLHSNEKLFF.

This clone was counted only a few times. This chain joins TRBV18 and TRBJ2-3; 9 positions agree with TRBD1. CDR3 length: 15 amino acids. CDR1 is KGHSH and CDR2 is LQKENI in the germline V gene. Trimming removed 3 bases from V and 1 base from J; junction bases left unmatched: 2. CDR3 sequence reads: CASSPRTGGTDTQYF. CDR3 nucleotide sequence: TGTGCCAGCTCACCCCGGACAGGGGGCACAGATACGCAGTATTTT.

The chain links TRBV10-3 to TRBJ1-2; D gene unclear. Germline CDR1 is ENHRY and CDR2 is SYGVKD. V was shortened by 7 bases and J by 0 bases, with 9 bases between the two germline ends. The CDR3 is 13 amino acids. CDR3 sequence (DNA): TGTGCCATCACCCTCCTAGCTAACTATGGCTACACCTTC. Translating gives CAITLLANYGYTF.